A selection of T cell receptor beta chains follows, all from one sample in a study of control samples from healthy donors and cancer patients. Some clones are missing from TCRdb's copy, which holds only in-frame ones; the method was immunoSEQ multiplex PCR. The repertoire holds about 84,000 clones, with about 79% as singletons. Sequences were obtained from PBMCs. The receptors come from a man between 60 and 75 years old with head and neck cancer. Both conserved end residues are trimmed from each CDR3. The D gene is left open where the match is weak.

V,D,CDR3
TRBV27,TRBD1,ASRTGGDQPQH
TRBV5-1,TRBD2,ASSLSAGVVNEQF
TRBV27,NA,ASKQKPDTGELF
TRBV5-8,TRBD1,ASSPGTGGIQPQH
TRBV7-9,TRBD2,ASSLSRQRDYNEQF
TRBV7-6,NA,ASRPQVFGANVLT
TRBV18,NA,ASSPLIDEQY
TRBV5-4,NA,ASSRVGGSGPEAF
TRBV5-1,NA,ASSLVGGVTGELF
TRBV6-6,NA,ASSYATGTEAF
TRBV27,NA,ASSLLVRGVGTEAF
TRBV9,TRBD2,ASSVLGLAGVYTDTQY
TRBV5-1,NA,ASSLDKGLQETQY
TRBV6-6,TRBD1,ASNRQGDYSEAF
TRBV2,NA,ASRGGANVLT
TRBV6-5,NA,ASVWTGYGTEAF
TRBV12-5,NA,ASGLEGFSPFH
TRBV2,NA,ASSGEGGQPQH
TRBV6-5,NA,ASSYTVNTEAF
TRBV2,NA,ATKRRFRYEQY
TRBV24-1,NA,ATSGGGRELF
TRBV4-1,NA,ASSQAGMPIYGYT
TRBV7-9,NA,ASSLVVGLSTDTQY
TRBV6-4,NA,ASRPGRKEAF
TRBV5-1,NA,ASSRLGGASANEQF
TRBV2,NA,ASTVRETQY
TRBV2,TRBD2,ASSEGTRPTTEQF
TRBV28,NA,ASTPAHTGNTEAF
TRBV20-1,NA,SAPRRFGYT
TRBV2,NA,ASSGKGSSYNSPLH
TRBV7-8,NA,ASSRGRRGISNQPQH
TRBV14,NA,ASSRQVGVTEAF
TRBV24-1,NA,ATRGGRGTGELF
TRBV6-5,NA,ASNRDSTDTQY
TRBV18,TRBD2,ASSPRGTSGYSSSYNEQF
TRBV19,TRBD2,ASSFIAGTLYNEQF
TRBV6-1,NA,ASSERRGSGATNEKLF
TRBV4-1,TRBD1,ASSQDRTRTGVEYEQY
TRBV14,NA,ASSQVNNEQF